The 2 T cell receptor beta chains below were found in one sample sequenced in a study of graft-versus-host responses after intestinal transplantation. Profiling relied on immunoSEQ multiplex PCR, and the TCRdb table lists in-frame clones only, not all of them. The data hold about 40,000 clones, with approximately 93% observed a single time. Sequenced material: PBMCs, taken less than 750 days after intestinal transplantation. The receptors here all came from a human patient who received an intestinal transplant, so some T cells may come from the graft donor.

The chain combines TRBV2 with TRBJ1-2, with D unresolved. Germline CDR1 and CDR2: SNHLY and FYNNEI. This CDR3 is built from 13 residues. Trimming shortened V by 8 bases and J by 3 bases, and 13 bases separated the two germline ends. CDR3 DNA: TGTGCCAGCCAGTGGACCGCGGACTATGGCTACACCTTC. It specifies CASQWTADYGYTF.

The CDR3 nucleotides read TGTGCCAGTAGTATCGGCAGGGCGCCAGCCAAAAACATTCAGTACTTC. Amino acids: CASSIGRAPAKNIQYF. The V gene is TRBV19, the J gene TRBJ2-4, with D perhaps matching TRBD1 (5 bases). V was shortened by 3 bases and J by 0 bases, with 12 bases between the two germline ends. The CDR3 spans 16 residues. CDR1 is LNHDA, CDR2 SQIVND, per germline (reference sequence).